The 30 T cell receptor beta chains reported below all come from one sample, sequenced in a study of shared clonotypes between healthy human individuals. The protocol was immunoSEQ multiplex PCR, while the TCRdb copy is restricted to in-frame clones and leaves out a portion. The sample lists under 550,000 clones, 96% occurring once. The sequenced sample consisted of naive CD4+ T cells sorted from blood. Subset described: CD45RA+ positively selected. These receptors originate from a woman aged 25 to 45 in good health.

The gene calls are TRBV11-2 and TRBJ1-3; 7 bases agree with TRBD1. With 3 bases clipped from V and 0 bases from J, the junction kept 5 bases outside the gene matches. The CDR3 contains 16 residues. The V gene's germline CDR1 is SGHAT and CDR2 FQNNGV. The CDR3 here is CASSFWTGSSGNTIYF. The CDR3 bases are TGTGCCAGCAGCTTTTGGACAGGCAGCTCTGGAAACACCATATATTTT.

The V call is TRBV27, the J call TRBJ2-5, with D possibly TRBD1 on 5 matching bases. V lost 4 bases and J lost 3, with 12 bases in between. From germline, CDR1 is MNHEY and CDR2 SMNVEV (reference sequence). This CDR3 region has 14 residues. As DNA, the CDR3 is TGTGCCAGCAGTTCCCGGACATGGAAAGAGACCCAGTACTTC. This translates into CASSSRTWKETQYF.

This clone was observed a single time. The V call is TRBV28, the J call TRBJ1-2, with 8 positions matching TRBD1. The CDR3 length is 17 residues. V shed 1 base and J 4 bases; nucleotides not matched to a gene: 11. The germline V gene has CDR1 MDHEN and CDR2 SYDVKM. The CDR3: CASSLLSGQAGSYGYTF. CDR3 DNA sequence: TGTGCCAGCAGTTTATTGTCGGGACAGGCCGGGAGCTATGGCTACACCTTC.

The chain carries TRBV6-5 and TRBJ2-5, with 9 bases identical to TRBD2. The CDR3 has 16 residues. V lost 0 bases to trimming and J lost 1 base; unmatched junction nucleotides: 3. Looked up from germline, CDR1 is MNHEY and CDR2 is SVGAGI. CDR3 loop: CASSYSETSGQETQYF. In nucleotides, the CDR3 is TGTGCCAGCAGTTACTCGGAGACTAGCGGCCAAGAGACCCAGTACTTC.

The genes are TRBV19 and TRBJ2-3; D is ambiguous. V shed 1 base and J shed 1 base, with 3 bases lying between them. The CDR3 sequence is 13 residues long. Germline CDR1 and CDR2: LNHDA and SQIVND (reference sequence). The CDR3 loop reads CASSIVGTDTQYF. The DNA for the CDR3 is TGTGCCAGTAGTATAGTGGGCACAGATACGCAGTATTTT.

The chain links TRBV5-1 to TRBJ2-7; 10 positions match TRBD2. The CDR3 contains 15 residues. Germline CDR1 reads SGHRS; CDR2 reads YFSETQ. Trimming removed 3 bases from V and 2 bases from J; junction bases left unmatched: 5. The CDR3 loop is CASSSSSGGPYEQYF. The DNA of the CDR3 is TGCGCCAGCAGCTCCTCTAGCGGGGGTCCCTACGAGCAGTACTTC.

The genes are TRBV6-1 and TRBJ2-4, with a tentative D call TRBD2 (6 bases). Trimming removed 8 bases at V and 5 bases at J, with 10 bases between. This CDR3 region has 12 residues. Germline V gives CDR1 MNHNS, CDR2 SASEGT. The chain's CDR3 is CASRSGENIQYF. DNA for the CDR3: TGTGCCAGCCGATCGGGGGAAAACATTCAGTACTTC.

This clone was counted a single time. J is TRBJ2-3 and V is TRBV29-1, with TRBD2 matching 7 bases. Germline lookup yields CDR1 SQVTM and CDR2 ANQGSEA. Trimming at V came to 7 bases and at J to 9 bases, leaving 13 bases not matched to a gene. This CDR3 is 13 amino acids long. In DNA form, the CDR3 reads TGCAGCGCTGTCCAACGACTAGCCCTCACGCAGTATTTT. This codes for CSAVQRLALTQYF.

V is TRBV30 and J is TRBJ2-3; possibly TRBD1 for D (5 bases). Germline assignment: CDR1 GTSNPN and CDR2 SVGIG (reference sequence). This CDR3 is built from 12 residues. V was shortened by 4 bases and J by 3 bases, with 8 bases between the two germline ends. The chain's CDR3 is CAWTPGTDTQYF. DNA for the CDR3: TGTGCCTGGACCCCAGGGACAGATACGCAGTATTTT.

This chain uses TRBV2 with TRBJ2-3; D is perhaps TRBD2 (6 bases). In germline, CDR1 is SNHLY, CDR2 FYNNEI. Trimming removed 7 bases at V and 0 bases at J, with 14 bases between. The CDR3 loop spans 15 amino acids. CDR3 coding DNA: TGTGCCAGCACTCCCTTAGCGGATAGCACAGATACGCAGTATTTT. It is translated as CASTPLADSTDTQYF.

V is TRBV6-1 and J is TRBJ2-7; no clear D. Trimming pared 6 bases from V and 2 bases from J, leaving 2 bases between. Germline CDR1 reads MNHNS; CDR2 reads SASEGT. The CDR3 contains 10 residues. The CDR3 DNA sequence: TGTGCCAGCAGACCCTACGAGCAGTACTTC. Translation gives CASRPYEQYF.

J is TRBJ2-5 and V is TRBV20-1, with no clear D. The germline V and J ends were trimmed by 5 bases and 11 bases, with 15 bases remaining between them. Germline assignment: CDR1 DFQATT and CDR2 SNEGSKA (reference sequence). The CDR3 is 11 amino acids. CDR3 DNA: TGCAGTGCTCCCGAACAGAGAGAGCAGTACTTC. Its protein product is CSAPEQREQYF.

This chain uses TRBV19 with TRBJ1-2; a weak D match, TRBD1 (5 bases). V dropped 6 bases and J dropped 3 bases, with 17 bases sitting between them. This CDR3 is built from 15 residues. CDR1 is LNHDA and CDR2 is SQIVND in the germline V gene (reference sequence). CDR3 region: CASRREGPRHYGYTF. DNA for the CDR3: TGTGCCAGTAGGAGGGAGGGACCTAGGCACTATGGCTACACCTTC.

The gene calls are TRBV7-3 and TRBJ2-7, with TRBD2 matching 8 bases. The CDR3 has 14 residues. V dropped 4 bases and J dropped 2; count of bases not matched to a gene: 4. Germline V gene lookup returns CDR1 SGHTA and CDR2 FQGTGA. CDR3 amino acids: CASSSTSGAYEQYF. CDR3 DNA: TGTGCCAGCAGCTCAACTAGCGGCGCCTACGAGCAGTACTTC.

This CDR3 reads CASSSRTGGRLGANVLTF. Written as DNA, the CDR3 is TGTGCCAGCAGCTCGCGAACAGGGGGCCGGCTTGGGGCCAACGTCCTGACTTTC. The chain couples TRBV11-1 to TRBJ2-6; TRBD1 agrees at 9 bases. Germline values: CDR1 SGHAT, CDR2 FQDESV (reference sequence). This CDR3 is 18 amino acids long. V gave up 4 bases and J gave up 3 bases; unmatched junction bases: 10.

The chain couples TRBV5-1 to TRBJ2-5, with 7 bases matching TRBD2. The germline V gene encodes CDR1 SGHRS and CDR2 YFSETQ. This CDR3 is built from 14 residues. V lost 2 bases to trimming and J lost 5 bases; unmatched junction nucleotides: 6. The CDR3 sequence: CASSLLAREETQYF. In DNA form, the CDR3 reads TGCGCCAGCAGCTTACTAGCGCGTGAGGAGACCCAGTACTTC. The full variable domain, rest sourced from reference TRBV5-1 and TRBJ2-5, is KAGVTQTPRYLIKTRGQQVTLSCSPISGHRSVSWYQQTPGQGLQFLFEYFSETQRNKGNFPGRFSGRQFSNSRSEMNVSTLELGDSALYLCASSLLAREETQYFGPGTRLLVL.

The V gene is TRBV7-3, the J gene TRBJ2-1; 7 nucleotides line up with TRBD2. The germline V gene encodes CDR1 SGHTA and CDR2 FQGTGA. The CDR3 runs 15 residues. V lost 2 bases, J lost 6 bases, and 7 bases stayed unmatched. In nucleotides, the CDR3 is TGTGCCAGCAGCTTAGGGCCGGGGAGGGTCAATGAGCAGTTCTTC. Translated: CASSLGPGRVNEQFF.

The rearrangement uses TRBV10-3 and TRBJ2-7; no clear D. V lost 4 bases to trimming and J lost 7 bases, with 17 bases between them. Germline CDR1 and CDR2: ENHRY and SYGVKD. The CDR3 is 14 residues long. The CDR3 loop is CAISGDWRQIEQYF. The CDR3 DNA sequence: TGTGCCATCAGTGGGGATTGGCGGCAGATAGAGCAGTACTTC.

The chain joins TRBV27 to TRBJ1-6, with 8 bases matching TRBD1. Germline V CDR1 and CDR2: MNHEY, SMNVEV (reference sequence). With 5 bases clipped from V and 1 base from J, the junction kept 7 bases outside the gene matches. This CDR3 comprises 17 residues. The CDR3, as DNA: TGTGCCAGCAGTGGAAAGACAGGGGAGTCCTATAATTCACCCCTCCACTTT. It encodes CASSGKTGESYNSPLHF.

In this sample, this clone turned up a few times. The V gene is TRBV7-6, the J gene TRBJ2-7; 8 nucleotides match TRBD2. This CDR3 has 14 amino acids. With V trimmed by 5 bases and J by 6 bases, 9 bases remained unmatched. The germline V gene encodes CDR1 SGHVS and CDR2 FNYEAQ. The CDR3 spells CASSPRRAGGEQYF. Written as DNA, the CDR3 is TGTGCCAGCAGCCCCCGTCGGGCGGGAGGCGAGCAGTACTTC.

In its sample, this clone was seen once. The CDR3 spells CASSPGEPQQKLFF. CDR3 in DNA: TGTGCCTCGTCCCCCGGGGAACCCCAGCAAAAACTGTTTTTT. V usage is TRBV28 and J usage is TRBJ1-4, with no clear D. The CDR3 contains 14 residues. CDR1 and CDR2 from the germline V gene are MDHEN and SYDVKM. V dropped 11 bases and J dropped 9 bases, with 22 bases sitting between them.

The chain employs TRBV6-1 and TRBJ1-2, with unresolved D. The germline V gene has CDR1 MNHNS and CDR2 SASEGT. The V and J ends lost 3 bases and 4 bases respectively, with 9 bases between them. The length of the CDR3 is 13 residues. This CDR3 reads CASSEVKGYGYTF. Written as DNA, the CDR3 is TGTGCCAGCAGTGAGGTGAAGGGCTATGGCTACACCTTC.

The V gene is TRBV28, the J gene TRBJ2-7, with 10 bases aligning to TRBD2. The CDR3 has 16 residues. After removal of 5 bases from V and 5 bases from J, the junction contained 12 bases not matched to a gene. Germline V gene lookup returns CDR1 MDHEN and CDR2 SYDVKM. The CDR3 DNA follows: TGTGCCAGCAGTCTTTACCAACTAGCGGGACCGGACGAGCAGTACTTC. Encoded protein: CASSLYQLAGPDEQYF.

The chain recombines TRBV11-2 with TRBJ2-7; TRBD2 is a possible D gene (6 bases). V was cut by 2 bases and J by 6 bases, with 14 bases left in between. Germline lookup yields CDR1 SGHAT and CDR2 FQNNGV. The CDR3 loop spans 14 amino acids. The CDR3 loop reads CASSLIRGKGEQYF. The CDR3 DNA follows: TGTGCCAGCAGCTTAATTCGGGGGAAGGGCGAGCAGTACTTC.

This clone was recorded once. This sequence joins TRBV30 and TRBJ2-5; D call uncertain. The J call may be in error: the DNA end matches TRBJ2-7 better. This CDR3 has 14 amino acids. Germline CDR1 is GTSNPN and CDR2 is SVGIG (reference sequence). CDR3 in amino acids: CAWSVPETSDEQYF. For the CDR3, the DNA is TGTGCCTGGAGTGTACCGGAGACGTCCGACGAGCAGTACTTC.

The CDR3 loop is CATSRALGTNYGYTF. The CDR3 DNA sequence: TGTGCCACCAGCAGAGCCTTGGGGACTAACTATGGCTACACCTTC. The chain uses TRBV15 and TRBJ1-2; D unresolved. CDR1 and CDR2 (germline): LNHNV, YYDKDF (reference sequence). Trimming removed 1 base from V and 0 bases from J, with 9 bases in between. The CDR3 sequence is 15 residues long. Drawing the rest from reference TRBV15 and TRBJ1-2, the complete variable domain is DAMVIQNPRYQVTQFGKPVTLSCSQTLNHNVMYWYQQKSSQAPKLLFHYYDKDFNNEADTPDNFQSRRPNTSFCFLDIRSPGLGDTAMYLCATSRALGTNYGYTFGSGTRLTVV.

This clone is a singleton in its sample. This chain links TRBV28 with TRBJ2-7, with no clear D. The CDR3 is made up of 12 amino acids. The germline CDR1 and CDR2 sequences are MDHEN and SYDVKM. V lost 6 bases and J 4 bases, leaving 10 bases between the germline ends. The CDR3 DNA follows: TGTGCCAGCAGCTACCCCAATTACGAGCAGTACTTC. The encoded protein is CASSYPNYEQYF.

This clone was seen only a few times. The gene calls are TRBV10-2 and TRBJ2-7, with D perhaps matching TRBD1 (5 bases). V lost 3 bases to trimming and J lost 0 bases, with 6 bases between them. Germline V lookup: CDR1 WSHSY, CDR2 SAAADI. The CDR3 is 13 residues long. In DNA, the CDR3 is TGCGCCAGCAGTGATGACAGCTCCTACGAGCAGTACTTC. Residues: CASSDDSSYEQYF.

The chain has TRBV30 and TRBJ2-2; maybe TRBD2 (5 bases). This CDR3 is built from 18 residues. The V end was cut by 2 bases, the J end by 3 bases, with 22 bases between. From germline, CDR1 is GTSNPN and CDR2 SVGIG (reference sequence). The CDR3 nucleotides read TGTGCCTGGAGTTTAATCCCGACGGGGAGTTATTACACCGGGGAGCTGTTTTTT. This translates into CAWSLIPTGSYYTGELFF.

The rearrangement joins TRBV6-6 to TRBJ1-1, with D uncertain. Trimming left V 6 bases short and J 1 base short, with 12 bases between. The CDR3 runs to 14 residues. The germline V gene encodes CDR1 MNHNY and CDR2 SVGAGI (reference sequence). As DNA, the CDR3 is TGTGCCAGCAGCCGCGATGGTGCGAACACTGAAGCTTTCTTT. Translated: CASSRDGANTEAFF.